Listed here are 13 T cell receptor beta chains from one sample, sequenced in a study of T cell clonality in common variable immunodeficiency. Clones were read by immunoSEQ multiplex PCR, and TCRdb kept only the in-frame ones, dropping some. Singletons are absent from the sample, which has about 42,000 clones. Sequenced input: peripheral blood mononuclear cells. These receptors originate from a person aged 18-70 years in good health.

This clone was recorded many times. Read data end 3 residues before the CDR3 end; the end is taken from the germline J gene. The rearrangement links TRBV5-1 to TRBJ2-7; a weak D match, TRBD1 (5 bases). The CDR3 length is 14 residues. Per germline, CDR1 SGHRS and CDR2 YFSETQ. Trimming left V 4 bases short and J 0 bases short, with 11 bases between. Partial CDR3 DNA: TGCGCCAGCAGCCCCGACAGTGTCTCCTACGAG. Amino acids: CASSPDSVSYE. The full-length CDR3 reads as CASSPDSVSYEQYF.

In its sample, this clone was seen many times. CDR3 residues: CASSPWQGNTGELFF. The covered CDR3 bases are TGTGCCAGCAGCCCTTGGCAGGGGAACACCGGGGAG. The chain uses TRBV7-3 and TRBJ2-2, with a tentative D call TRBD1 (5 bases). The read ends 3 residues before the CDR3 terminus; that terminus is restored from the germline J gene. V dropped 5 bases and J dropped 1 base, with 11 bases sitting between them. The length of the CDR3 is 15 residues. CDR1 is SGHTA and CDR2 is FQGTGA in the germline V gene.

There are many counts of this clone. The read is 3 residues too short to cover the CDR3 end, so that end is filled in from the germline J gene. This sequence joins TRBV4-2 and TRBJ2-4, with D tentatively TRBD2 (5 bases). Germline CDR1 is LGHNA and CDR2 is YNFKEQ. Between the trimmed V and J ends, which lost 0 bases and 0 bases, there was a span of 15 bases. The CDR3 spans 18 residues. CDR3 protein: CASSQDFLSGLAKNIQYF. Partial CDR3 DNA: TGTGCCAGCAGCCAAGATTTTCTTAGTGGACTAGCCAAAAACATT.

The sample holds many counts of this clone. CDR3: CASSPGLNTGELFF. The CDR3 bases that were read are TGTGCCAGCAGCCCGGGACTTAACACCGGGGAG. This sequence joins TRBV7-2 and TRBJ2-2; tentative D call: TRBD2 (6 bases). Read data end 3 residues before the CDR3 end; the end is taken from the germline J gene. This CDR3 region has 14 residues. Trimming took 5 bases from V and 2 from J, leaving 9 bases between them. Germline lookup yields CDR1 SGHTA and CDR2 FQGNSA.

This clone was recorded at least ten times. The covered CDR3 bases are TGTGCCAGCAGCTCAGGGGCTAGCGGGAGTAATGAG. Its translation: CASSSGASGSNE. The whole CDR3 reads CASSSGASGSNEQFF. The chain carries TRBV7-2 and TRBJ2-1; 10 bases match TRBD2. The read ends 3 residues shy of where the CDR3 ends; the end is completed using the germline J gene. Germline loops: CDR1 SGHTA, CDR2 FQGNSA. This CDR3 comprises 15 residues. After removal of 4 bases from V and 7 bases from J, the junction contained 7 bases not matched to a gene.

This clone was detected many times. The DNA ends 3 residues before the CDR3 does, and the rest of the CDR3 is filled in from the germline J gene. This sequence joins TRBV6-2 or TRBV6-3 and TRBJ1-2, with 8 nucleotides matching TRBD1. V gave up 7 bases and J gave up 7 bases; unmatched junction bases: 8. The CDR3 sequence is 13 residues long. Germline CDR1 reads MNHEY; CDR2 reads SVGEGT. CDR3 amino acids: CASTSTGAIGYTF. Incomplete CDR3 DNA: TGTGCCAGCACTTCGACAGGGGCTATTGGC.

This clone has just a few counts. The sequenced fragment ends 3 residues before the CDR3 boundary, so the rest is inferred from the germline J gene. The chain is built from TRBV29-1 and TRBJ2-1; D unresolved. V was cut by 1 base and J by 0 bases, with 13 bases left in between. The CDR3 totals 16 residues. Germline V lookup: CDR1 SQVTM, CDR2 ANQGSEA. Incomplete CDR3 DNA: TGCAGCGTTGAAGCGTCACTCCTTAGCTCCTACAATGAG. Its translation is CSVEASLLSSYNE. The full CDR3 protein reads CSVEASLLSSYNEQFF.

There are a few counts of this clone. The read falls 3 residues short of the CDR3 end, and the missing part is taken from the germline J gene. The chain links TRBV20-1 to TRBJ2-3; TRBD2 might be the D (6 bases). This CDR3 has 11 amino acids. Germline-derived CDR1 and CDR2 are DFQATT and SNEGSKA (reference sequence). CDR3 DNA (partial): TGCAGTGCTGAGGGCGGGGAGACG. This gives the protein CSAEGGET. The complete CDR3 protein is CSAEGGETQYF.

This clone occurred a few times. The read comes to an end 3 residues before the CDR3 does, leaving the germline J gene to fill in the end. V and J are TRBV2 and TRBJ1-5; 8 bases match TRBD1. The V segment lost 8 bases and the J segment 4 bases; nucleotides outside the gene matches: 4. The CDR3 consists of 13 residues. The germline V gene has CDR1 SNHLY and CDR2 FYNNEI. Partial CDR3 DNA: TGTGCCAGCGGGGACAGGAAGAATCAGCCC. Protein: CASGDRKNQP. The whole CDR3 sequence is CASGDRKNQPQHF.

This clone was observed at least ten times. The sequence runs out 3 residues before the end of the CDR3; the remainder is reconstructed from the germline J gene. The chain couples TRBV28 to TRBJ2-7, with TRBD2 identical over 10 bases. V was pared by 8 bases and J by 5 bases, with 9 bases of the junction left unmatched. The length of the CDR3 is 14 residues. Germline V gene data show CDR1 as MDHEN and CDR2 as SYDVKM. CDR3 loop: CASAVLAGAHEQYF. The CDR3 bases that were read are TGTGCCAGCGCGGTTCTAGCGGGAGCCCACGAG.

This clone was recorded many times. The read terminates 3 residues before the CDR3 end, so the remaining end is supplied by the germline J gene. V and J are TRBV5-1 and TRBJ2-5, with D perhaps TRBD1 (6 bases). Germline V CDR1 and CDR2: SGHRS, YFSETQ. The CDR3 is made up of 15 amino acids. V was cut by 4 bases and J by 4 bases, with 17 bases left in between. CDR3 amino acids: CASSVGTLGGETQYF. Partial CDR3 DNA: TGCGCCAGCAGCGTCGGGACCCTAGGGGGAGAGACC.

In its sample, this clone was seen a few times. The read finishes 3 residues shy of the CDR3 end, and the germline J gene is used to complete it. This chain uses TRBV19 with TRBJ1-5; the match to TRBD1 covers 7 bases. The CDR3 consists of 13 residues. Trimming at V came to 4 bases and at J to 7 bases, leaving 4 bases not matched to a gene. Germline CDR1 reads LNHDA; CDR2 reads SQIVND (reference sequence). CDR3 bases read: TGTGCCAGTAGTAAAAACAGGGGACAGCCC. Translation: CASSKNRGQP. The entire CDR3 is CASSKNRGQPQHF.

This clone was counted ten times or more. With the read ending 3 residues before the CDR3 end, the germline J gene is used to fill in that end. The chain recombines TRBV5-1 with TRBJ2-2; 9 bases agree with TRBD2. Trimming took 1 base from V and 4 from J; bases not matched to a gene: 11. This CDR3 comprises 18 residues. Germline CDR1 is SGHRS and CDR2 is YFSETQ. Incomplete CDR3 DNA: TGCGCCAGCAGCTTGATTTGGCGGGAGGGCCGAAGCACCGGGGAG. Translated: CASSLIWREGRSTGE. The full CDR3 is CASSLIWREGRSTGELFF.